The 32 T cell receptor beta chains reported below all come from one sample, sequenced in a study of blood T cell repertoires in COVID-19. Produced via immunoSEQ multiplex PCR; TCRdb's table is partial and in-frame only. The sample lists roughly 350,000 clones; about 90% were seen once. The sample comprised peripheral blood. These receptors came from a woman in her forties or fifties with COVID-19, enrolled during active disease.

The table lists this clone with a few counts. V usage is TRBV19 and J usage is TRBJ2-1; 9 bases line up with TRBD2. CDR1 is LNHDA and CDR2 is SQIVND in the germline V gene (reference sequence). The CDR3 extends over 14 amino acids. With 7 bases clipped from V and 9 bases from J, the junction kept 10 bases outside the gene matches. This chain's CDR3 is CASTRVAGAGEQFF. CDR3 nucleotides: TGTGCCAGTACGAGAGTAGCGGGAGCAGGTGAGCAGTTCTTC.

This chain links TRBV3-1 (or the pseudogene TRBV3-2) with TRBJ1-2; 7 bases match TRBD1. The CDR3 extends over 15 amino acids. Losses at the gene ends were 2 bases for V and 4 bases for J; bases not matched to a gene: 7. Germline lookup yields CDR1 LGHDT and CDR2 YNNKEL (reference sequence). The CDR3 DNA reads TGTGCCAGCAGCCAACCGACAGGGAACCGCTATGGCTACACCTTC. Translation gives CASSQPTGNRYGYTF.

This clone was counted once. The gene calls are TRBV27 and TRBJ2-1, with D perhaps TRBD1 (6 bases). Germline V CDR1 and CDR2: MNHEY, SMNVEV (reference sequence). Between the trimmed V and J ends, which lost 6 bases and 6 bases, there was a span of 18 bases. The CDR3 has 15 amino acids. The CDR3 DNA is TGTGCCAGCAGAGGCCAGGGGACCCACTCCAATGAGCAGTTCTTC. Protein product: CASRGQGTHSNEQFF.

This chain joins TRBV27 and TRBJ2-5, with D perhaps TRBD1 (6 bases). Germline CDR1 reads MNHEY; CDR2 reads SMNVEV (reference sequence). The CDR3 is made up of 14 amino acids. The V end lost 6 bases, the J end lost 4 bases, and 15 bases lay between the germline ends. CDR3 nucleotides: TGTGCCAGCAGACCCAGGGGTTTAGGAGAGACCCAGTACTTC. This codes for CASRPRGLGETQYF.

This rearrangement joins TRBV5-4 to TRBJ2-7, with 11 nucleotides matching TRBD2. The junction had 14 bases not matched to a gene; V was cut back by 3 bases and J by 3 bases. Germline CDR1 SGHNT, CDR2 YYREEE (reference sequence). This CDR3 region has 18 residues. The DNA of the CDR3 is TGTGCCAGCAGCTCTCGTAGCGGGAGGGCCAAATCTCTCTACGAGCAGTACTTC. Translating gives CASSSRSGRAKSLYEQYF.

The chain links TRBV15 to TRBJ2-5; possible D gene TRBD2, 6 bases. This CDR3 region has 14 residues. Trimming removed 0 bases at V and 4 bases at J, with 9 bases between. Germline CDR1 and CDR2: LNHNV and YYDKDF (reference sequence). CDR3 loop: CATSRDIGGETQYF. The CDR3 DNA is TGTGCCACCAGCAGAGATATCGGGGGAGAGACCCAGTACTTC. Full variable domain (outside the CDR3, taken from reference TRBV15 and TRBJ2-5): DAMVIQNPRYQVTQFGKPVTLSCSQTLNHNVMYWYQQKSSQAPKLLFHYYDKDFNNEADTPDNFQSRRPNTSFCFLDIRSPGLGDTAMYLCATSRDIGGETQYFGPGTRLLVL.

This rearrangement joins TRBV21-1 to TRBJ1-1. TRBV21-1 is tagged as a pseudogene. The CDR3 length is 13 residues. CDR3 DNA sequence: TGTGCCAGCAGGGGAGGTTTGAACACTGAAGCTTTCTTT. This translates into CASRGGLNTEAFF.

This clone is a singleton in its sample. The chain couples TRBV7-6 to TRBJ1-5; D is possibly TRBD1 (6 bases). The CDR3 extends over 15 amino acids. Germline V CDR1 and CDR2: SGHVS, FNYEAQ. The germline V and J ends were trimmed by 2 bases and 6 bases, with 14 bases remaining between them. In DNA, the CDR3 is TGTGCCAGCAGCTTAAGCGCAGGGGAAGGTCAGCCCCAGCATTTT. It yields the protein CASSLSAGEGQPQHF.

CDR3 loop: CASSRGTGLSYNEQFF. The CDR3 DNA reads TGTGCCAGCAGCCGGGGGACAGGTCTCTCCTACAATGAGCAGTTCTTC. V usage is TRBV2 and J usage is TRBJ2-1; TRBD1 agrees at 8 bases. V gave up 6 bases and J gave up 0 bases; unmatched junction bases: 7. This CDR3 region has 16 residues. Per the germline V gene, CDR1 is SNHLY and CDR2 is FYNNEI. The entire variable domain, with the rest obtained from reference TRBV2 and TRBJ2-1, is as follows: EPEVTQTPSHQVTQMGQEVILRCVPISNHLYFYWYRQILGQKVEFLVSFYNNEISEKSEIFDDQFSVERPDGSNFTLKIRSTKLEDSAMYFCASSRGTGLSYNEQFFGPGTRLTVL.

J is TRBJ2-5 and V is TRBV23-1; D gene unclear. TRBV23-1 is identified as an open reading frame with a role that is uncertain. This CDR3 has 13 residues. CDR3 sequence (DNA): TGCGCAACCATCAGACAAGTCAAAGAGACCCAGTACTTC. Its protein is CATIRQVKETQYF.

The chain's CDR3 is CASSSYRGQAEEQYF. The CDR3 bases are TGTGCCAGCAGCTCCTACAGGGGGCAGGCGGAGGAGCAGTACTTC. This chain links TRBV11-2 with TRBJ2-7; 9 positions match TRBD1. CDR1 SGHAT and CDR2 FQNNGV come from the germline V gene. V shed 4 bases, J shed 7 bases, and the junction held 11 bases outside the gene matches. This CDR3 comprises 15 residues.

The rearrangement uses TRBV18 and TRBJ2-7, with 8 bases matching TRBD1. The CDR3 loop spans 15 amino acids. Trimming at V came to 0 bases and at J to 2 bases, leaving 3 bases not matched to a gene. Germline assignment: CDR1 KGHSH and CDR2 LQKENI. The CDR3 region is CASSPPNRGAYEQYF. CDR3 bases: TGTGCCAGCTCACCACCGAACAGGGGGGCCTACGAGCAGTACTTC.

A word on this clone: Other DNA sequences within the sample encode an identical CDR3. The chain links TRBV18 to TRBJ1-5, with 9 bases lining up with TRBD1. After removal of 4 bases from V and 5 bases from J, the junction contained 0 bases not matched to a gene. This CDR3 is 13 amino acids long. In germline, CDR1 is KGHSH, CDR2 LQKENI. The CDR3 DNA sequence: TGTGCCAGCTCACGGGACAGGGATCAGCCCCAGCATTTT. Translated, it gives CASSRDRDQPQHF. Variable domain in full (rest from reference TRBV18 and TRBJ1-5): NAGVMQNPRHLVRRRGQEARLRCSPMKGHSHVYWYRQLPEEGLKFMVYLQKENIIDESGMPKERFSAEFPKEGPSILRIQQVVRGDSAAYFCASSRDRDQPQHFGDGTRLSIL.

J is TRBJ2-7 and V is TRBV2, with 9 bases lining up with TRBD2. CDR3 length equals 14 residues. Germline values: CDR1 SNHLY, CDR2 FYNNEI. Trimming cost V 4 bases and J 6 bases; bases outside gene matches: 7. CDR3 coding DNA: TGTGCCAGCAGTGCGGAGGGACTAGCTAGCGAGCAGTACTTC. Its translation: CASSAEGLASEQYF.

The chain is built from TRBV18 and TRBJ2-5; D not resolved. Germline V gives CDR1 KGHSH, CDR2 LQKENI. V gave up 2 bases and J gave up 2 bases, with 15 bases separating them. This CDR3 comprises 16 residues. The CDR3 reads CASSPFSNYPQETQYF. The CDR3 region has the DNA TGTGCCAGCTCACCATTTAGTAACTACCCACAAGAGACCCAGTACTTC.

As to this clone: Other DNA variants within this sample encode the same CDR3. The V call is TRBV18, the J call TRBJ2-5; 8 bases are a match to TRBD2. The germline CDR1 and CDR2 sequences are KGHSH and LQKENI. The CDR3 runs 13 residues. V lost 4 bases and J lost 2; bases outside the gene matches: 0. The CDR3 region has the DNA TGTGCCAGCTCACGCGGGGGGCAAGAGACCCAGTACTTC. This sequence encodes CASSRGGQETQYF.

The CDR3 loop is CASSRQNGYNEQFF. The CDR3 nucleotides read TGTGCCAGCAGCAGACAAAACGGTTACAATGAGCAGTTCTTC. The chain is built from TRBV7-9 and TRBJ2-1; D call uncertain. CDR1 SEHNR and CDR2 FQNEAQ come from the germline V gene (reference sequence). CDR3 length: 14 residues. The ends were cut back, 5 bases at V and 4 bases at J, with 12 bases in the middle.

This clone was observed a single time. The V call is TRBV5-1, the J call TRBJ1-2; D not certain. The germline gives CDR1 SGHRS, CDR2 YFSETQ. There are 13 residues in the CDR3. Trimming removed 0 bases at V and 5 bases at J, with 8 bases between. The CDR3 protein is CASSLDYGYGYTF. The CDR3, as DNA: TGCGCCAGCAGCTTGGACTACGGGTATGGCTACACCTTC.

This sequence joins TRBV5-1 and TRBJ2-1, with D tentatively TRBD1 (6 bases). The V end was cut by 2 bases, the J end by 0 bases, with 12 bases between. The CDR3 is 16 residues long. Germline CDR1 is SGHRS and CDR2 is YFSETQ. The CDR3 here is CASSFRGQSSYNEQFF. CDR3 bases: TGCGCCAGCAGCTTCAGGGGCCAGAGCTCCTACAATGAGCAGTTCTTC. The full variable domain, rest sourced from reference TRBV5-1 and TRBJ2-1, is KAGVTQTPRYLIKTRGQQVTLSCSPISGHRSVSWYQQTPGQGLQFLFEYFSETQRNKGNFPGRFSGRQFSNSRSEMNVSTLELGDSALYLCASSFRGQSSYNEQFFGPGTRLTVL.

The chain joins TRBV5-8 to TRBJ2-6; D not resolved. The CDR3 sequence is 15 residues long. Deletions cut 3 bases from V and 2 bases from J, with 9 bases between. Germline V gene data show CDR1 as SGHTS and CDR2 as YDEGEE. The CDR3 DNA reads TGTGCCAGCAGCTCGCGGCATCCTGGGGCCAACGTCCTGACTTTC. As protein: CASSSRHPGANVLTF. The entire variable domain, with the rest obtained from reference TRBV5-8 and TRBJ2-6, is as follows: EAGVTQSPTHLIKTRGQQATLRCSPISGHTSVYWYQQALGLGLQFLLWYDEGEERNRGNFPPRFSGRQFPNYSSELNVNALELEDSALYLCASSSRHPGANVLTFGAGSRLTVL.

The chain joins TRBV9 to TRBJ2-7; 16 bases are a match to TRBD2. After removal of 2 bases from V and 2 bases from J, the junction contained 4 bases not matched to a gene. The germline V gene has CDR1 SGDLS and CDR2 YYNGEE. The CDR3 totals 17 residues. The CDR3 reads CASSVFGTSGRAYEQYF. As DNA, the CDR3 is TGTGCCAGCAGCGTTTTCGGGACTAGCGGGAGGGCCTACGAGCAGTACTTC.

The V call is TRBV7-2, the J call TRBJ2-3; 12 bases fit TRBD2. CDR3 size: 16 residues. Trimming took 4 bases from V and 3 from J; bases not matched to a gene: 5. Germline values: CDR1 SGHTA, CDR2 FQGNSA. CDR3 bases: TGTGCCAGCAGCTCTATACTAGCGGGAGGTACAGATACGCAGTATTTT. Its translation: CASSSILAGGTDTQYF.

V and J are TRBV18 and TRBJ2-5, with D possibly matching TRBD1 (5 bases). CDR3 length equals 13 residues. Germline-derived CDR1 and CDR2 are KGHSH and LQKENI. The V end lost 2 bases, the J end lost 5 bases, and 9 bases lay between the germline ends. The CDR3 sequence is CASSPDSWETQYF. DNA for the CDR3: TGTGCCAGCTCACCAGACAGCTGGGAGACCCAGTACTTC.

The V call is TRBV4-2, the J call TRBJ2-7, with 12 bases identical to TRBD2. Per germline, CDR1 LGHNA and CDR2 YNFKEQ. The trim removed 6 bases at V and 2 bases at J, leaving 20 bases unmatched. There are 20 residues in the CDR3. As DNA, the CDR3 is TGTGCCAGCAGTCCCAATAATCGTCGGCTAGCGGGAGGGCTACCCTACGAGCAGTACTTC. Protein product: CASSPNNRRLAGGLPYEQYF.

The rearrangement links TRBV6-5 to TRBJ2-7, with D maybe TRBD2 (5 bases). The CDR3 is made up of 11 amino acids. The V gene lost 10 bases and the J gene lost 3 bases, with 10 bases spanning the gap. Germline CDR1 and CDR2: MNHEY and SVGAGI. In DNA, the CDR3 is TGTGCCACGACGGGGTTCTACGAGCAGTACTTC. Its translation: CATTGFYEQYF.

This clone has a single count. Here the CDR3 DNA reads TGTGCCAGCAGTGAACTAGGTTTTCCGGACACTGAAGCTTTCTTT. Its protein is CASSELGFPDTEAFF. This chain joins TRBV2 and TRBJ1-1; the D is unclear. Germline values: CDR1 SNHLY, CDR2 FYNNEI. Trimming removed 2 bases at V and 3 bases at J, with 13 bases between. CDR3 length: 15 residues.

The chain uses TRBV25-1 and TRBJ2-2; D remains unclear. Germline V lookup: CDR1 MGHDK, CDR2 SYGVNS. The CDR3 covers 16 residues. V lost 2 bases, J lost 7 bases, and 17 bases lay in between. The CDR3 nucleotides are TGTGCCAGCAGTGAACATGCAGGTCGGATTGGCGGGGAGCTGTTTTTT. Protein product: CASSEHAGRIGGELFF. Looking up the rest from reference TRBV25-1 and TRBJ2-2 gives the full variable domain: EADIYQTPRYLVIGTGKKITLECSQTMGHDKMYWYQQDPGMELHLIHYSYGVNSTEKGDLSSESTVSRIRTEHFPLTLESARPSHTSQYLCASSEHAGRIGGELFFGEGSRLTVL.

The chain employs TRBV7-2 and TRBJ1-4, with 7 nucleotides matching TRBD1. V lost 5 bases and J lost 8; bases outside the gene matches: 8. CDR3 length: 14 amino acids. Germline lookup yields CDR1 SGHTA and CDR2 FQGNSA. The CDR3 sequence is CASSRGQEEEKLFF. DNA of the CDR3: TGTGCCAGCAGCCGCGGACAGGAGGAAGAAAAACTGTTTTTT.

The rearrangement links TRBV19 to TRBJ1-1; 7 nucleotides agree with TRBD1. Germline trimming cut 6 bases from V and 1 base from J; bases unmatched to any gene: 5. Germline assignment: CDR1 LNHDA and CDR2 SQIVND (reference sequence). The CDR3 is made up of 14 amino acids. CDR3 sequence: CASRQGTGNTEAFF. The CDR3 DNA follows: TGTGCCAGTAGACAGGGGACGGGGAACACTGAAGCTTTCTTT.

The V gene is TRBV27, the J gene TRBJ2-1; a possible D gene is TRBD1 (5 bases). Trimming took 0 bases from V and 7 from J, leaving 7 bases between them. CDR3 size: 13 residues. Germline assignment: CDR1 MNHEY and CDR2 SMNVEV (reference sequence). The CDR3 DNA reads TGTGCCAGCAGTTTATCGAAGGGGAATGAGCAGTTCTTC. It yields the protein CASSLSKGNEQFF.

The chain combines TRBV20-1 with TRBJ1-1, with D perhaps matching TRBD1 (5 bases). Germline lookup yields CDR1 DFQATT and CDR2 SNEGSKA (reference sequence). Trimming stripped 3 bases from V and 1 base from J, with 12 bases between. The CDR3 extends over 14 amino acids. CDR3 residues: CSASEQVTNTEAFF. Written as DNA, the CDR3 is TGCAGTGCTAGTGAACAGGTTACGAACACTGAAGCTTTCTTT.

This sequence joins TRBV7-3 and TRBJ2-2, with D possibly matching TRBD2 (6 bases). This CDR3 has 15 amino acids. The V gene lost 0 bases and the J gene lost 1 base, with 6 bases spanning the gap. Germline CDR1 and CDR2: SGHTA and FQGTGA. This CDR3 reads CASSLTSGNTGELFF. CDR3 DNA sequence: TGTGCCAGCAGCTTAACTAGCGGGAACACCGGGGAGCTGTTTTTT.